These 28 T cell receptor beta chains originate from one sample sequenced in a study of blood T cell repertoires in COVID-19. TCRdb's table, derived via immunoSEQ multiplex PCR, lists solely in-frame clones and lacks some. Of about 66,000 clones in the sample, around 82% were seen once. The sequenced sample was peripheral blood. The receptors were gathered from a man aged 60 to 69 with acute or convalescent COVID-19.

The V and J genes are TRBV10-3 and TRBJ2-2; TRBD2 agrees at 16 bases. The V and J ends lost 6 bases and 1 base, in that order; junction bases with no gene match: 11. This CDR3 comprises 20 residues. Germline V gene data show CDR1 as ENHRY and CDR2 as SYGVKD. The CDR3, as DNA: TGTGCCATCAGCGGGCAGGGGACTAGCGGGGGGGCCCTGAACACCGGGGAGCTGTTTTTT. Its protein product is CAISGQGTSGGALNTGELFF.

The CDR3 spells CASSLAPRGSGGYTGELFF. In DNA form, the CDR3 reads TGTGCCAGCAGCTTAGCCCCCCGGGGTAGCGGGGGTTACACCGGGGAGCTGTTTTTT. V usage is TRBV7-2 and J usage is TRBJ2-2; 9 bases align to TRBD2. Germline V gene lookup returns CDR1 SGHTA and CDR2 FQGNSA. The V and J ends lost 0 bases and 3 bases, in that order; junction bases with no gene match: 11. The length of the CDR3 is 19 residues.

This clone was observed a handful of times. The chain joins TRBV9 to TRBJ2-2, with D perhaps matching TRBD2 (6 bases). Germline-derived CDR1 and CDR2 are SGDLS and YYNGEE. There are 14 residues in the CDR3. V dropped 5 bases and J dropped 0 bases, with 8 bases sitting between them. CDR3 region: CASRAGPNTGELFF. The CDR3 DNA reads TGTGCCAGCAGAGCGGGTCCGAACACCGGGGAGCTGTTTTTT.

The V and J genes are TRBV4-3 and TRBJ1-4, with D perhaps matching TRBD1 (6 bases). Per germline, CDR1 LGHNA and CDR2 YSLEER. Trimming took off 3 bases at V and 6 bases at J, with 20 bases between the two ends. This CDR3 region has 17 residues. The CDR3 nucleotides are TGCGCCAGCAGCCAGGGGACCAGGGGCTTTTTTGATGAAAAACTGTTTTTT. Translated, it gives CASSQGTRGFFDEKLFF.

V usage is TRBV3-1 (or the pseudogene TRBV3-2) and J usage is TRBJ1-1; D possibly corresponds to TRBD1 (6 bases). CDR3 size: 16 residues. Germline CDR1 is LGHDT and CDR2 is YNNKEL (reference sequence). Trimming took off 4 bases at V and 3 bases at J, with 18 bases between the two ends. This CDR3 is CASSRQGGGRDTEAFF. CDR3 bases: TGTGCCAGCAGCCGGCAGGGCGGGGGCAGGGACACTGAAGCTTTCTTT.

CDR3 sequence: CASSHDRSSGNTIYF. For the CDR3, the DNA is TGTGCCAGCAGCCATGACAGGAGCTCTGGAAACACCATATATTTT. The chain employs TRBV11-2 and TRBJ1-3, with D perhaps matching TRBD1 (6 bases). Looked up from germline, CDR1 is SGHAT and CDR2 is FQNNGV. The CDR3 is made up of 15 amino acids. Trimming shortened V by 5 bases and J by 0 bases, and 11 bases separated the two germline ends.

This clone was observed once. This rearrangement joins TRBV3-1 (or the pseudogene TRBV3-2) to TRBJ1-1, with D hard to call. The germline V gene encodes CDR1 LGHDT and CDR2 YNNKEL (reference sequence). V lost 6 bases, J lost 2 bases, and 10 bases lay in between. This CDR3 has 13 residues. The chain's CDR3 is CASRPSGNTEAFF. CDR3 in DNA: TGTGCCAGCAGACCATCGGGTAACACTGAAGCTTTCTTT.

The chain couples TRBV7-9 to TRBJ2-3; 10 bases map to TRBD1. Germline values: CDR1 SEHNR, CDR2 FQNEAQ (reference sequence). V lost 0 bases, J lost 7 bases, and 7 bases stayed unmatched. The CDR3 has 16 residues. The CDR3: CASSLAVRQGANTQYF. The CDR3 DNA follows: TGTGCCAGCAGCTTAGCCGTGAGACAGGGGGCGAATACGCAGTATTTT.

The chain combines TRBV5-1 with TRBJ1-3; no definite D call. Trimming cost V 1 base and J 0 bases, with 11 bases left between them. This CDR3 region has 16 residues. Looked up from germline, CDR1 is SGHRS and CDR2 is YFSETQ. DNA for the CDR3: TGCGCCAGCAGCTTGACGTTTGCAGACTCTGGAAACACCATATATTTT. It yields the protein CASSLTFADSGNTIYF.

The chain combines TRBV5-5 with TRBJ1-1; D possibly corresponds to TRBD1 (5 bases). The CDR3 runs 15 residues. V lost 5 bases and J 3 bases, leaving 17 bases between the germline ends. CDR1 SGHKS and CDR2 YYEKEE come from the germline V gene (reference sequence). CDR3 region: CASRRVTGVDTEAFF. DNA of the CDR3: TGTGCCAGCAGACGGGTCACAGGTGTTGACACTGAAGCTTTCTTT.

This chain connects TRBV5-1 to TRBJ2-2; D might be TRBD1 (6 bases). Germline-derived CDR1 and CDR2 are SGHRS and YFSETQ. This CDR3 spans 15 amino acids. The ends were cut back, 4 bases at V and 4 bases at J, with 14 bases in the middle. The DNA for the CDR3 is TGCGCCAGCAGCCAGGGGCTTGGTAGCACCGGGGAGCTGTTTTTT. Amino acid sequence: CASSQGLGSTGELFF. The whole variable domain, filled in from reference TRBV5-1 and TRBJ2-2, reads KAGVTQTPRYLIKTRGQQVTLSCSPISGHRSVSWYQQTPGQGLQFLFEYFSETQRNKGNFPGRFSGRQFSNSRSEMNVSTLELGDSALYLCASSQGLGSTGELFFGEGSRLTVL.

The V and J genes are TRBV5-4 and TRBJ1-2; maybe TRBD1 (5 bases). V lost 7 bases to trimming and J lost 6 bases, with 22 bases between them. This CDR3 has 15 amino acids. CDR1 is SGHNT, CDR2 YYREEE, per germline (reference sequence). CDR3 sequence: CASAPRGGAKDGYTF. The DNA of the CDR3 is TGTGCCAGCGCCCCTAGGGGCGGTGCTAAGGATGGCTACACCTTC.

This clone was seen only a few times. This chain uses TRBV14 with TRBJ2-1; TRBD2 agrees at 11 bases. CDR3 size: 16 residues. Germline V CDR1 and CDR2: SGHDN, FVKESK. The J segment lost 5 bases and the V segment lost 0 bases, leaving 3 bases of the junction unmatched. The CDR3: CASSQEGLAEHNEQFF. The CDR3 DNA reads TGTGCCAGCAGCCAAGAGGGACTAGCGGAGCACAATGAGCAGTTCTTC.

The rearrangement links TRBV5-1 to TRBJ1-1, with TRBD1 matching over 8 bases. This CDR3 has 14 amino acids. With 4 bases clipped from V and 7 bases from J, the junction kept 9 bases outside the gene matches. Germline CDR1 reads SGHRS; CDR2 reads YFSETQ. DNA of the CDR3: TGCGCCAGCAGCAAGCAGGGACAGGTGGGTGAAGCTTTCTTT. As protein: CASSKQGQVGEAFF.

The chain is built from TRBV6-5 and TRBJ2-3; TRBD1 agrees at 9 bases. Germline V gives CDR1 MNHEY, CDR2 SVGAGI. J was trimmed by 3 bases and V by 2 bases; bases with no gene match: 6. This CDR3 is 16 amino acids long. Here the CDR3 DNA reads TGTGCCAGCAGTTACCGGGACAGGGTCGGGACAGATACGCAGTATTTT. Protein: CASSYRDRVGTDTQYF.

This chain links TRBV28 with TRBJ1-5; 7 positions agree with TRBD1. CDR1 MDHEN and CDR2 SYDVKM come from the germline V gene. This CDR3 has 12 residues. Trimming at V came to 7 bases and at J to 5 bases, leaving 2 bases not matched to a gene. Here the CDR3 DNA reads TGTGCCAGCACCACAGGGGATCAGCCCCAGCATTTT. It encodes CASTTGDQPQHF.

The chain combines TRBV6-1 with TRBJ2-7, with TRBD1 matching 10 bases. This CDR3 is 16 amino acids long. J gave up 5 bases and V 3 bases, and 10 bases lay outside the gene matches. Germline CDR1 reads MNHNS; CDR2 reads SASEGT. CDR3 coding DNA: TGTGCCAGCAGTGATCCACAAGGAGGGACAGGGGACGAGCAGTACTTC. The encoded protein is CASSDPQGGTGDEQYF.

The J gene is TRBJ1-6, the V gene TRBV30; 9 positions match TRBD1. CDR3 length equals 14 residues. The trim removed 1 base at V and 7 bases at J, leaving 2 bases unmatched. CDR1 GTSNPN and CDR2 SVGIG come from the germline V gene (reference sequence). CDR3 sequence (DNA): TGTGCCTGGAGTGCTGGACAGGGGAATTCACCCCTCCACTTT. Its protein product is CAWSAGQGNSPLHF. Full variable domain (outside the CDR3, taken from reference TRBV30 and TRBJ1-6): SQTIHQWPATLVQPVGSPLSLECTVEGTSNPNLYWYRQAAGRGLQLLFYSVGIGQISSEVPQNLSASRPQDRQFILSSKKLLLSDSGFYLCAWSAGQGNSPLHFGNGTRLTVT.

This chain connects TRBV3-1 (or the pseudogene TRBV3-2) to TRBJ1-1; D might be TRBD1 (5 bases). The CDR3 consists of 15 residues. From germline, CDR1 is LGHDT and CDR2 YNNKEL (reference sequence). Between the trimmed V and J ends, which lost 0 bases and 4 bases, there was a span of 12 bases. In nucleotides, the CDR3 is TGTGCCAGCAGCCAAGATTGGGGGGGAGGCACTGAAGCTTTCTTT. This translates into CASSQDWGGGTEAFF.

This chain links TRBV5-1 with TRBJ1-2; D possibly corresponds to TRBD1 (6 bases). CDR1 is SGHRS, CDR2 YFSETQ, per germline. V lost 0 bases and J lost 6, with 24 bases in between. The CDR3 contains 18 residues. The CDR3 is CASSLETPLRQVEHGYTF. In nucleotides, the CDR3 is TGCGCCAGCAGCTTGGAGACTCCCTTAAGACAGGTCGAGCATGGCTACACCTTC. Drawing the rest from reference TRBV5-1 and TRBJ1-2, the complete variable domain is KAGVTQTPRYLIKTRGQQVTLSCSPISGHRSVSWYQQTPGQGLQFLFEYFSETQRNKGNFPGRFSGRQFSNSRSEMNVSTLELGDSALYLCASSLETPLRQVEHGYTFGSGTRLTVV.

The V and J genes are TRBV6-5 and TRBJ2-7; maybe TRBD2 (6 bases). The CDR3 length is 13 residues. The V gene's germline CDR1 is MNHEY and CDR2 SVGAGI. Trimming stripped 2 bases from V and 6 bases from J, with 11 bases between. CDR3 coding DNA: TGTGCCAGCAGTTACCTTCGGGGGTCCGAGCAGTACGTC. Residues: CASSYLRGSEQYV.

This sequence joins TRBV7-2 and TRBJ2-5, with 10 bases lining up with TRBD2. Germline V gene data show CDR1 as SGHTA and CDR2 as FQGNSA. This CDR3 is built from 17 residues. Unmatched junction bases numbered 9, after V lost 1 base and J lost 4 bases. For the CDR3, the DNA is TGTGCCAGCAGCTTAGTTCCAGCGGGGGGGTATGGAGAGACCCAGTACTTC. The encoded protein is CASSLVPAGGYGETQYF.

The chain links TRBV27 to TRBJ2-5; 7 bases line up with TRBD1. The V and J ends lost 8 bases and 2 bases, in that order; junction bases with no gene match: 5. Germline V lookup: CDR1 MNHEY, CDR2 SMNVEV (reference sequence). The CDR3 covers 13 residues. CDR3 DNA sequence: TGTGCCAGCTGGGACAGTGGACAAGAGACCCAGTACTTC. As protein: CASWDSGQETQYF.

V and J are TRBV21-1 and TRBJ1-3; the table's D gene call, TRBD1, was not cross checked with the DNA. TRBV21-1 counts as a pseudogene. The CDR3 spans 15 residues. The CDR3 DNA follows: TGTGCCAGCAGCACTACCAGGGGGTCGGGAAACACCATATATTTT. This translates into CASSTTRGSGNTIYF.

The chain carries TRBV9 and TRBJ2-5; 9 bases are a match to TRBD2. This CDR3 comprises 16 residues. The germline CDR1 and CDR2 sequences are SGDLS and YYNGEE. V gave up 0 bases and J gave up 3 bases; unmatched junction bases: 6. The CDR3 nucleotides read TGTGCCAGCAGCGTAGGGAGCCTAGCGGGGAAAGAGACCCAGTACTTC. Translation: CASSVGSLAGKETQYF.

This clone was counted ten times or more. The CDR3 DNA is TGTGCCAGCAGCTTCCGGTATAGCAATCAGCCCCAGCATTTT. Encoded protein: CASSFRYSNQPQHF. V gene TRBV5-6 combines with J gene TRBJ1-5; D is unresolved. The CDR3 has 14 amino acids. From germline, CDR1 is SGHDT and CDR2 YYEEEE. V was cut by 2 bases and J by 0 bases, with 6 bases left in between.

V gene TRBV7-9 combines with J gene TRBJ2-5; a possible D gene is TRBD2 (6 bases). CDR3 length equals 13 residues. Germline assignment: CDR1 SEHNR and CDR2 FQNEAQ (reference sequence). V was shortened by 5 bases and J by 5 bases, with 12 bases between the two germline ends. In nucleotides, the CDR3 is TGTGCCAGCAGCCAAAATGGGGGGGAGACCCAGTACTTC. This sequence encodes CASSQNGGETQYF. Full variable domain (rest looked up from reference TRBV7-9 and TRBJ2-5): DTGVSQNPRHKITKRGQNVTFRCDPISEHNRLYWYRQTLGQGPEFLTYFQNEAQLEKSRLLSDRFSAERPKGSFSTLEIQRTEQGDSAMYLCASSQNGGETQYFGPGTRLLVL.

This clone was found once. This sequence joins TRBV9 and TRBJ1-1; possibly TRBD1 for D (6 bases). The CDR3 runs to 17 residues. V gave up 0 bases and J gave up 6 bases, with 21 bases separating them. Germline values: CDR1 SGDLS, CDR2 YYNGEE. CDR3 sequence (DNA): TGTGCCAGCAGCGTAGATCTGGGGGCTGGGGTAAGGGCTGAAGCTTTCTTT. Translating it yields CASSVDLGAGVRAEAFF.